These 2 T cell receptor beta chains were sequenced from one sample in a study of cytomegalovirus exposure and HLA in healthy donors. The PCR contained 60 Vbeta and 13 Jbeta primers. Libraries were prepared by immunoSEQ multiplex PCR; TCRdb keeps only in-frame clonotypes and omits some of them. The sample lists 95,000 to 150,000 clones, 75% to 85% occurring once. Sequenced input: PBMCs. Receptors originate from a woman between 45 and 65 years old in good health and CMV-seropositive.

The CDR3 sequence: CASSLGDSQETQYF. The CDR3 DNA reads TGCGCCAGCAGCTTGGGGGACAGCCAAGAGACCCAGTACTTC. J is TRBJ2-5 and V is TRBV5-1, with 7 bases identical to TRBD1. CDR1 SGHRS and CDR2 YFSETQ come from the germline V gene. Trimming removed 0 bases from V and 1 base from J; junction bases left unmatched: 0. This CDR3 has 14 residues.

The chain is built from TRBV2 and TRBJ2-4; 8 positions agree with TRBD1. Germline V gene sequence: CDR1 SNHLY, CDR2 FYNNEI. The CDR3 contains 13 residues. V shed 8 bases and J 6 bases; nucleotides not matched to a gene: 6. The chain's CDR3 is CASDNGQGNIQYF. The CDR3 DNA reads as TGTGCCAGCGATAATGGACAGGGAAACATTCAGTACTTC.